This TCR beta chain is drawn from a study of shared clonotypes between healthy human individuals. Each subset's genomic DNA was split evenly across several immunoSEQ plates. In the original analysis: Junction-only sequences produced by ImmunoSEQ had no quality scores, so filtering differed. Sequencing was performed with immunoSEQ multiplex PCR; in TCRdb, only in-frame clones are kept and a portion is missing. V and J calls and clone size are those listed in that table; D and trimming were worked out from the DNA. The table has around 2,000,000 clones, 95% seen once. The CDR3 is 14 residues long. The ends were cut back, 4 bases at V and 3 bases at J, with 9 bases in the middle. CDR1 KGHSH and CDR2 LQKENI come from the germline V gene.

The sample comprised naive CD4+ T cells sorted from blood. Regarding subset: CD45RA+ positively selected. The chain employs TRBV18 and TRBJ2-2; D remains ambiguous. The source of this sequence is a man aged 18 to 30 in good health. CDR3 DNA: TGTGCCAGCTCACTGATAACCGACACCGGGGAGCTGTTTTTT. Translating it yields CASSLITDTGELFF.